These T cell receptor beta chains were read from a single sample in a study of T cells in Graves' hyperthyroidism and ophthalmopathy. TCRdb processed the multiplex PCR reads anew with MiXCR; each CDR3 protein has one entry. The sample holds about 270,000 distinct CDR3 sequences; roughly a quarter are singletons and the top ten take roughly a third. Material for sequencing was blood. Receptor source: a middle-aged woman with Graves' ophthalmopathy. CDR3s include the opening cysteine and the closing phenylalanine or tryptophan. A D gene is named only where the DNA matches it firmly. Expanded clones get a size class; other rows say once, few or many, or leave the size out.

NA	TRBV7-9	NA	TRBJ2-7	CASSFEINFHEQYF	TGTGCCAGCAGCTTTGAAATTAATTTCCACGAGCAGTACTTC
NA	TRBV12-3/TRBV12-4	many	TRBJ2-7	CASSLVQGTGSYEQYF	TGTGCCAGCAGTTTAGTGCAGGGGACCGGCTCCTACGAGCAGTACTTC
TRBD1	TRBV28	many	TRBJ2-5	CASTHGDRTLETQYF	TGTGCCAGCACCCACGGGGACAGGACCTTGGAGACCCAGTACTTC
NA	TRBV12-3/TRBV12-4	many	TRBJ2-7	CASSLDYYEQYF	TGTGCCAGCAGTTTAGATTACTACGAGCAGTACTTC
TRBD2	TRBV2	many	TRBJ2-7	CASSALAGKDEQYF	TGTGCCAGCAGTGCTCTAGCGGGAAAGGACGAGCAGTACTTC
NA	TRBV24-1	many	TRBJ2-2	CATSSGNTGELFF	TGTGCCACCAGTAGTGGGAACACCGGGGAGCTGTTTTTT
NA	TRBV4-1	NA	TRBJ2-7	CASSPGQGRGREQYF	TGCGCCAGCAGCCCGGGCCAAGGTAGGGGGAGGGAGCAGTACTTC
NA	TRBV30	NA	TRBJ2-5	CAWSVSRVKTQYF	TGTGCCTGGAGTGTTAGCAGGGTCAAGACCCAGTACTTC
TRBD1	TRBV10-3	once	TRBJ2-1	CAISGTGGSYNEQFF	TGTGCCATCAGTGGGACAGGGGGCTCCTACAATGAGCAGTTCTTC
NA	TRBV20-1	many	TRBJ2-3	CSARAARKATDTQYF	TGCAGTGCTAGAGCGGCGCGGAAAGCCACAGATACGCAGTATTTT
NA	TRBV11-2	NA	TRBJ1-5	CASSLEQGPNQPQHF	TGTGCCAGCAGCTTAGAACAGGGCCCCAATCAGCCCCAGCATTTT
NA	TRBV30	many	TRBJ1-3	CAWSGQPPGNTIYF	TGTGCCTGGAGTGGACAGCCCCCTGGAAACACCATATATTTT
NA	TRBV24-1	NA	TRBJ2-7	CATSEGHSYEQYF	TGTGCCACCAGTGAGGGACACTCCTACGAGCAGTACTTC
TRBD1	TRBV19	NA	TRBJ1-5	CASRIRTGGSNQPQHF	TGTGCCAGTAGAATAAGGACAGGGGGAAGCAATCAGCCCCAGCATTTT
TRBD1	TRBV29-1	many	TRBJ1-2	CSARTGSGYTF	TGCAGCGCCCGGACAGGGTCGGGCTACACCTTC
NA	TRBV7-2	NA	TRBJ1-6	CSSSDNNSSLHF	TGTTCCAGCAGCGACAATAATTCATCCCTCCACTTT
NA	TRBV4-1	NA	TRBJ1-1	CASSQELGQHGTEVFF	TGCGCCAGCAGCCAAGAACTTGGGCAGCACGGAACTGAAGTTTTCTTT
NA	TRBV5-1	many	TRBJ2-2	CASSGPNTGELFF	TGCGCCAGCTCGGGCCCGAACACCGGGGAGCTGTTTTTT
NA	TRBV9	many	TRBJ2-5	CASSSGAWETQYF	TGTGCCAGCAGCTCCGGGGCGTGGGAGACCCAGTACTTC
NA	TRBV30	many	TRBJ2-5	CAWSVSETQYF	TGTGCCTGGAGTGTATCAGAGACCCAGTACTTC
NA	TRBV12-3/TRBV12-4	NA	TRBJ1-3	CASGRGLSGNTIYF	TGTGCCAGCGGACGGGGTCTCTCTGGAAACACCATATATTTT
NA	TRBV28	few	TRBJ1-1	CASNPYGMNTEAFF	TGTGCCAGTAACCCCTATGGCATGAACACTGAAGCTTTCTTT
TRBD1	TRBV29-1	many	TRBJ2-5	CSVDGPGGETQYF	TGCAGCGTTGATGGTCCAGGGGGAGAGACCCAGTACTTC
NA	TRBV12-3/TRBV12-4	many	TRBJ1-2	CASSLSGTDGYTF	TGTGCCAGCAGTTTGTCCGGCACAGATGGCTACACCTTC
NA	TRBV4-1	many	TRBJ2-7	CASSPFPGLSYEQYF	TGCGCCAGCAGCCCCTTCCCGGGCCTCTCCTACGAGCAGTACTTC
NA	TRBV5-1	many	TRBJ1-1	CASSLAQGNTEAFF	TGCGCCAGCAGCTTGGCCCAGGGAAACACTGAAGCTTTCTTT
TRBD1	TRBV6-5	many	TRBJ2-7	CASSYSQPGTGATEQYF	TGTGCCAGCAGTTACTCGCAACCCGGGACAGGGGCCACTGAGCAGTACTTC
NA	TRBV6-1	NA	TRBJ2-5	CASIQNTFQETQYF	TGTGCCAGCATCCAGAACACATTCCAAGAGACCCAGTACTTC
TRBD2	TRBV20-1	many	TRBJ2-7	CSARGAGGGPYEQYF	TGCAGTGCTAGAGGGGCGGGAGGGGGCCCCTACGAGCAGTACTTC
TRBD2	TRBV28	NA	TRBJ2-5	CASSYTSEQETQYF	TGTGCCAGCAGTTACACTAGCGAACAAGAGACCCAGTACTTC
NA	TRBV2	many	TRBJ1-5	CASSPDGFSNQPQHF	TGTGCCAGCAGTCCGGACGGATTTAGCAATCAGCCCCAGCATTTT
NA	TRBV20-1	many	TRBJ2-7	CSAWGGGNEQYF	TGCAGTGCTTGGGGAGGGGGGAACGAGCAGTACTTC
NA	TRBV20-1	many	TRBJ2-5	CSGWDLETQYF	TGCAGTGGATGGGACCTGGAGACCCAGTACTTC
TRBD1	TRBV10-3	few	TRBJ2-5	CAISSGTGIRETQYF	TGTGCCATCAGTTCCGGGACAGGGATAAGAGAGACCCAGTACTTC
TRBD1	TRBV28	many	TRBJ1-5	CASSFPTGDYQPQHF	TGTGCCAGCAGTTTCCCCACAGGGGATTATCAGCCCCAGCATTTT
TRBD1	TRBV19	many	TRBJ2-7	CASSMADRVGIEQYF	TGTGCCAGTAGTATGGCGGACAGGGTCGGCATCGAGCAGTACTTC
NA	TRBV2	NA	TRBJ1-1	CASSVLIGLNTEASF	TGTGCCAGCAGCGTACTGATAGGGCTGAACACTGAAGCTTCCTTT
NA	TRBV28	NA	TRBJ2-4	CASSRTVDIQYF	TGTGCCAGCAGCAGGACAGTTGACATTCAGTACTTC
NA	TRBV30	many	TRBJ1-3	CAWSLTGGSGNTIYF	TGTGCCTGGAGTCTAACAGGTGGCTCTGGAAACACCATATATTTT
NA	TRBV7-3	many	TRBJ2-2	CASSSHTGELFF	TGTGCCAGCAGCAGTCACACCGGGGAGCTGTTTTTT
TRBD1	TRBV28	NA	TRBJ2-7	CASSLGTGATSYEQYF	TGTGCCAGCAGTTTAGGGACAGGGGCTACCTCCTACGAGCAGTACTTC
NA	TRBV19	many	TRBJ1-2	CASSTTGSRVYGYTF	TGTGCCAGTAGTACCACAGGGAGTAGAGTCTATGGCTACACCTTC
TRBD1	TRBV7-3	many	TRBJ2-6	CASSGGTGTGANVLTF	TGTGCCAGCAGCGGTGGGACAGGGACTGGGGCCAACGTCCTGACTTTC
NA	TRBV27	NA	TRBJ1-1	CASSPYYVLGGARGTEAFF	TGTGCCAGCAGTCCCTACTACGTTCTCGGAGGGGCGCGTGGCACTGAAGCTTTCTTT